This is a list of T cell receptor beta chains from one sample in a study of T-cell memory formation after mild COVID-19. Each CDR3 protein gets one entry after TCRdb re-called the 5' RACE reads with MiXCR. This table has almost 550,000 distinct CDR3 sequences, roughly 22% appearing once. The sequenced sample was PBMCs or a T cell subset sorted from them (not recorded which). These receptors originate from an adult woman who had mild COVID-19 (a few samples of this study predate the infection). Cell type and time point are not known. Both conserved end residues are part of each CDR3. A D gene is named only where the DNA matches it firmly. Clone size is shown for a subset of rows, as once, few, many or a class of expanded clone.

>TRBD2|few|TRBV5-1|TRBJ2-1
TGCGCCAGCAGCCCGTCGCTAGCGGGGGGGCCGGGTGAGCAGTTCTTC
CASSPSLAGGPGEQFF
>NA|few|TRBV6-2/TRBV6-3|TRBJ2-2
TGTGCCAGCGGCAGACTGAGGGCCGGGGAGCTGTTTTTT
CASGRLRAGELFF
>TRBD1|NA|TRBV5-4|TRBJ1-1
TGTGCCAGCAGCCAGGACAGGGCTTATTCCTTGAACACTGAAGCTTTCTTT
CASSQDRAYSLNTEAFF
>TRBD1|few|TRBV6-5|TRBJ2-5
TGTGCCAGCAGTTACTCGATGGCAGGGGGCGAGACCCAGTACTTC
CASSYSMAGGETQYF
>NA|few|TRBV20-1|TRBJ2-5
TGCAGTGCTAGGAGGCTAGCTCATGGGTCTACGGAGGGCCAGTACTTC
CSARRLAHGSTEGQYF
>TRBD2|NA|TRBV6-2/TRBV6-3|TRBJ2-1
TGTGCCAGCCAGCGACTAGCGATGGGATACAATGAGCAGTTCTTC
CASQRLAMGYNEQFF
>NA|few|TRBV2|TRBJ2-3
TGTGCCAGTCGGCTCGGGGGTAACGCAGATACGCAGTATTTT
CASRLGGNADTQYF
>TRBD1|NA|TRBV7-7|TRBJ2-7
TGTGCTAGCAGCCCTGACAGGGGGGGCTCCTACGAGCAGTACTTC
CASSPDRGGSYEQYF
>NA|many|TRBV15|TRBJ2-3
TGTGCCACCAGCAGAGATCGCGTCGACATCCACAGCCGGGGCTACACAGATACGCAGTATTTT
CATSRDRVDIHSRGYTDTQYF
>NA|NA|TRBV11-2|TRBJ2-7
TGTGCCAGCACCCAGAACAGGGTCTCCTACGAGCAGTACTTC
CASTQNRVSYEQYF
>TRBD1|NA|TRBV18|TRBJ1-2
TGTGCAAGCTCACCGTTATCGGACAGGGGCATTAACCATGGCTACACCTTC
CASSPLSDRGINHGYTF
>NA|few|TRBV14|TRBJ2-1
TGTGCCAGCAGCCCCTATGGCCCTGCGGGTGAGCAGTTCTTC
CASSPYGPAGEQFF
>NA|NA|TRBV5-1|TRBJ1-2
TGCGCCAGCAGCTTGGGGTCAGCTAATGGCTACACCTTC
CASSLGSANGYTF
>TRBD2|once|TRBV7-9|TRBJ2-3
TGTGCCAGCAGCCCCCGGGGGGTCACAGATACGCAGTATTTT
CASSPRGVTDTQYF
>NA|few|TRBV24-1|TRBJ2-1
TGTGCCACCAGTGATTGGGGCATCAATGAGCAGTTCTTC
CATSDWGINEQFF
>NA|few|TRBV12-3/TRBV12-4|TRBJ2-5
TGTGCCAGCAGTTTATATCCTGAGGGGACCCAGTACTTC
CASSLYPEGTQYF
>NA|NA|TRBV9|TRBJ2-3
TGTGCCAGCAGCCCTGAAGGTACCCGCACAGATACGCAGTATTTT
CASSPEGTRTDTQYF
>NA|NA|TRBV12-3/TRBV12-4|TRBJ2-1
TGTGCCAGCAGTTTGAAGGGCGGCGATGAGCAGTTCTTC
CASSLKGGDEQFF
>NA|NA|TRBV18|TRBJ2-7
TGTGCCAGCTCACCACCAGTGGAGCACGAGCAGTACTTC
CASSPPVEHEQYF
>TRBD2|few|TRBV4-2|TRBJ2-5
TGTGCCAGCAGACTCGAAGCGGGGGGTGCCGAGACCCAGTACTTC
CASRLEAGGAETQYF
>NA|few|TRBV6-2/TRBV6-3|TRBJ1-5
TGTGCCAGCAGGCCTACTGGACGGGACAATCAGCCCCAGCATTTT
CASRPTGRDNQPQHF
>NA|NA|TRBV20-1|TRBJ1-4
TGCAGTGCTACTCCTTGGGACACTGGAGGGGAAAAACTGTTTTTT
CSATPWDTGGEKLFF
>TRBD2|few|TRBV4-2|TRBJ2-7
TGTGCCAGCAGCCCGCCGCCGGGACTAGCTGCCTACGAGCAGTACTTC
CASSPPPGLAAYEQYF
>TRBD2|few|TRBV7-2|TRBJ2-3
TGTGCCAGCAGCACCTCTCTGGCGGGAGGGTGGGCAGATACGCAGTATTTT
CASSTSLAGGWADTQYF
>NA|few|TRBV19|TRBJ1-1
TGTGCCAGTTCGAGGAATATGAACACTGAAGCTTTCTTT
CASSRNMNTEAFF
>TRBD2|NA|TRBV27|TRBJ2-7
TGTGCCAGCAGTTTCGCACGCGCGGGAGTCTACGAGCAGTACTTC
CASSFARAGVYEQYF
>TRBD1|few|TRBV7-8|TRBJ2-5
TGTGCCAGCAGCCTCGGGACAGACCCAAAAGAGACCCAGTACTTC
CASSLGTDPKETQYF
>TRBD2|NA|TRBV7-9|TRBJ2-1
TGTGCCAGCAGCTTGCCGGGACTAGCAACCTACAATGAGCAGTTCTTC
CASSLPGLATYNEQFF
>NA|few|TRBV7-2|TRBJ1-4
TGTGCCAGCAGCCTTCAACAGGGACACGCTGAAAAACTGTTTTTT
CASSLQQGHAEKLFF
>TRBD2|few|TRBV11-2|TRBJ2-7
TGTGCCAGCAGCTCCGGGGACTACGTCGCCTACGAGCAGTACTTC
CASSSGDYVAYEQYF
>TRBD1|NA|TRBV5-1|TRBJ2-1
TGCGCCAGCGGCCCCGACAGGGTCTCCTACAATGAGCAGTTCTTC
CASGPDRVSYNEQFF
>TRBD1|NA|TRBV4-3|TRBJ2-7
TGCGCCAGCAGCGAAGAGAGGACAGGGCGGTCCTACGAGCAGTACTTC
CASSEERTGRSYEQYF
>NA|few|TRBV6-2/TRBV6-3|TRBJ2-7
TGTGCCAGCAGTGTCATCCTAGCGATCTCCTACGAGCAGTACTTC
CASSVILAISYEQYF
>NA|few|TRBV29-1|TRBJ2-7
TGCAGCGCCGCAACAGGGTCCTACGAGCAGTACTTC
CSAATGSYEQYF
>NA|NA|TRBV24-1|TRBJ2-1
TGTGCCACCAGTGACTTAGGGATCGGTCGCTCCTACAATGAGCAGTTCTTC
CATSDLGIGRSYNEQFF
>NA|NA|TRBV19|TRBJ1-4
TGTGCCAGTAGGGGGGATATCGATGAAAAACTGTTTTTT
CASRGDIDEKLFF
>NA|NA|TRBV4-1|TRBJ2-2
TGCGCCAGCAGCCAAGGGGCAGGGTTTGTCCCCGGGGAGCTGTTTTTT
CASSQGAGFVPGELFF
>NA|NA|TRBV10-3|TRBJ2-6
TGTGCCATCAGTGACACCTCCTCTGGGGCCAACGTCCTGACTTTC
CAISDTSSGANVLTF
>NA|NA|TRBV24-1|TRBJ2-5
TGTGCCACCAGTGATCCCCCAATCCCGCAAGAGACCCAGTACTTC
CATSDPPIPQETQYF
>NA|NA|TRBV6-5|TRBJ2-5
TGTGCCAGCAGTCAAGACAGGCCGGTCGAGACCCAGTACTTC
CASSQDRPVETQYF
>NA|few|TRBV29-1|TRBJ2-1
TGCAGCGTTGAAGATCGAGGGTGGGGCTCCTACAATGAGCAGTTCTTC
CSVEDRGWGSYNEQFF
>TRBD1|few|TRBV7-9|TRBJ1-2
TGTGCCAGCAGCTTGGGGGGGACAGGTTACTACTATGGCTACACCTTC
CASSLGGTGYYYGYTF
>NA|NA|TRBV5-1|TRBJ2-3
TGCGCCAGCAGCTTGTACGGGACAGATACGCAGTATTTT
CASSLYGTDTQYF
>TRBD1|NA|TRBV5-1|TRBJ2-1
TGCGCCAGCAGCTTGTTGGACAGGTCCATCAATGAGCAGTTCTTC
CASSLLDRSINEQFF
>NA|NA|TRBV12-3/TRBV12-4|TRBJ1-2
TGTGCCAGCAGCCTACAGTTTCCACAAAGGGGCTACACCTTC
CASSLQFPQRGYTF
>NA|few|TRBV10-3|TRBJ2-7
TGTGCCATCAGTGACTTCAGCTACGAGCAGTACTTC
CAISDFSYEQYF
>TRBD2|NA|TRBV20-1|TRBJ2-1
TGCAGTGCTAGAAGGACTAGCAGAGGCAATGAGCAGTTCTTC
CSARRTSRGNEQFF
>NA|few|TRBV15|TRBJ1-1
TGTGCCACCAGCAGAGATATGGCACCGGACCCCGCTTTCTTT
CATSRDMAPDPAFF
>NA|NA|TRBV29-1|TRBJ2-1
TGCAGCGTTGTTGGATTCGAGGGAGGCTACAATGAGCAGTTCTTC
CSVVGFEGGYNEQFF
>NA|NA|TRBV7-6|TRBJ2-7
TGTGCCAGCAGCCCACCCTCAGGGACCGAGCAGTACTTC
CASSPPSGTEQYF
>NA|few|TRBV10-3|TRBJ1-1
TGTGCCATCAGCACCGGGACAACCGACTCCGCTTTCTTT
CAISTGTTDSAFF